This paragraph covers one T cell receptor (beta chain) sequence. This specimen comes from a study of CD8+ T cells in alopecia areata. CDR3 length: 13 amino acids. Per the germline V gene, CDR1 is KGHSH and CDR2 is LQKENI. Trimming took off 7 bases at V and 2 bases at J, with 8 bases between the two ends. It was cDNA, reverse transcribed from extracted RNA, that served as the sequencing template. Generated by immunoSEQ multiplex PCR, the TCRdb table keeps only in-frame clones and is missing some. The sample includes 130,000 to 150,000 clones, more than 45% of them seen just once. The sequence derives from a human donor with alopecia areata. The V gene is TRBV18, the J gene TRBJ2-2; tentative D call: TRBD1 (6 bases). Material: CD4+ T cells sorted from blood. CDR3 amino acids: CASLQGNTGELFF. CDR3 in DNA: TGTGCCAGCTTACAGGGTAACACCGGGGAGCTGTTTTTT.